The sequence of this T cell receptor beta chain was determined in a study of cytomegalovirus exposure and HLA in healthy donors. Note on this clone: The antigen remains undetermined.

Study-level points and caveats: Cytomegalovirus-associated status was assigned to 150 or so TCR beta chains. A later analysis reportedly found fewer N-insertions in an Asian-associated ancestry cluster than the roughly 680-donor mean. Later analysis identified a missense DCLRE1C variant that was linked to TCR beta V- and J-gene trimming.

The length of the CDR3 is 16 residues. Germline V gene lookup returns CDR1 LNHDA and CDR2 SQIVND (reference sequence). V lost 7 bases, J lost 3 bases, and 9 bases stayed unmatched. The study ran its PCR with 60 Vbeta and 13 Jbeta primers. As handled by the study authors: Later work found roughly 80 million unique TCR beta chains, with some 11 million shared. Sequenced by immunoSEQ multiplex PCR; TCRdb stores in-frame clones only, minus some. V, J and clone size are taken as reported in that table, and D and trimming were inferred from the DNA itself. The repertoire consists of under 200,000 clones, with about four fifths occurring once and the leading ten covering 1%.

The TCR originated in a woman in her forties or fifties in good health and CMV-seropositive. The chain recombines TRBV19 with TRBJ2-7; 13 bases fit TRBD2. Sequenced sample: PBMCs. CDR3 residues: CASNSGTSGTDYEQYF. Written as DNA, the CDR3 is TGTGCCAGTAATTCCGGGACTAGCGGGACAGACTACGAGCAGTACTTC.